The T cell receptor beta chain described here comes from a study of shared clonotypes between healthy human individuals. Study summary: In total, the donors were two women and a few men aged 18 to 49.

On sorted subsets, replicate PCRs used 200 to 250 ng DNA, or 31,000 or so T cell genomes. Assay used: immunoSEQ multiplex PCR; TCRdb lists only in-frame clones, some missing. The repertoire has about 2.4 million clones, around nine tenths of them found once; the top ten carry around 0.14%. The CDR3 consists of 15 residues. Trimming stripped 0 bases from V and 4 bases from J, with 10 bases between. CDR1 is SGDLS, CDR2 YYNGEE, per germline. A CD45RA+ naive subset and a CD45RA-negative memory subset were split from CD4+ cells. Input material: naive CD4+ T cells sorted from blood. The subset here: CD45RA+ positively selected. V and J are TRBV9 and TRBJ2-2, with D unclear. This TCR came from a man younger than 35 in good health. CDR3 nucleotide sequence: TGTGCCAGCAGCGTAGACAGCCAGCTCACCGGGGAGCTGTTTTTT. Translated: CASSVDSQLTGELFF.